This entry features one T cell receptor beta chain sequence. Its target is unknown. TCRdb recomputed calls from the reads with MiXCR, one row per CDR3 protein. The table records fewer than 350,000 distinct CDR3 sequences, 25% to 35% of them present only once. The sample originates from a study of T cell repertoires in cytomegalovirus infection. Study summary: From public TCR beta signatures came an indication of both CMV infection and matching HLA type.

Trimming took 5 bases from V and 6 from J, leaving 13 bases between them. CDR3 length: 13 residues. This sample comprised cultured PBMCs, obtained from culture after CMV antigen stimulation. The rearrangement uses TRBV12-3 or TRBV12-4 and TRBJ2-5; D is possibly TRBD2 (6 bases). The receptor comes from a human donor in good health (CMV status not recorded). Some clones in this sample may be carry-over from other donors' samples. CDR3 protein: CASSGEVGKTQYF. CDR3 nucleotides: TGTGCCAGCAGTGGGGAGGTCGGGAAGACCCAGTACTTC.